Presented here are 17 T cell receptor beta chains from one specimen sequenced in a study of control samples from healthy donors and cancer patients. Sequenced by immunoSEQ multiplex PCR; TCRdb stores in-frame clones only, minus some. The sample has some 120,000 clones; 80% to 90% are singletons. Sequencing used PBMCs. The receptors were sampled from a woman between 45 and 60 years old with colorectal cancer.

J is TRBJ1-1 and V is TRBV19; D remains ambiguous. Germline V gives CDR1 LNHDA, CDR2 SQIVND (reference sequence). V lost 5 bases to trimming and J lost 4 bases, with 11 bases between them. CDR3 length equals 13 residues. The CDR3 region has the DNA TGTGCCAGTAGTGAACAGTGGGCCACTGAAGCTTTCTTT. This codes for CASSEQWATEAFF.

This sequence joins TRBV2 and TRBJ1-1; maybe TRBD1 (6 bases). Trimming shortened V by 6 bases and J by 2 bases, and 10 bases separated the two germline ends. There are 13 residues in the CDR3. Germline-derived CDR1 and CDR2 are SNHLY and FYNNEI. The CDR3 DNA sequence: TGTGCCAGCAGCCAGGGGCGAAACACTGAAGCTTTCTTT. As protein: CASSQGRNTEAFF.

The CDR3 loop is CASSLAPTGGTDTQYF. CDR3 bases: TGCGCCAGCAGCTTGGCGCCGACAGGGGGCACAGATACGCAGTATTTT. V usage is TRBV5-1 and J usage is TRBJ2-3; 8 nucleotides agree with TRBD1. CDR1 and CDR2 from the germline V gene are SGHRS and YFSETQ. Unmatched junction bases numbered 4, after V lost 0 bases and J lost 1 base. The CDR3 is 16 residues long.

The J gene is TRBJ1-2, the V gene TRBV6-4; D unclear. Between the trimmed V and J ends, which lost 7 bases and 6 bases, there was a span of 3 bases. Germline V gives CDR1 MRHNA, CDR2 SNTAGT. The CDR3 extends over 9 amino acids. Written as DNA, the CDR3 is TGTGCCAGCAAGCATGGCTACACCTTC. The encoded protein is CASKHGYTF.

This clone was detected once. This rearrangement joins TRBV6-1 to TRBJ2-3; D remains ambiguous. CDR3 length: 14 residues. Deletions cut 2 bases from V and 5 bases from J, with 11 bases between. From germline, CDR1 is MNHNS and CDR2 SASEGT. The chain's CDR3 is CASSENALQDTQYF. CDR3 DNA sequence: TGTGCCAGCAGTGAAAACGCCTTGCAAGATACGCAGTATTTT.

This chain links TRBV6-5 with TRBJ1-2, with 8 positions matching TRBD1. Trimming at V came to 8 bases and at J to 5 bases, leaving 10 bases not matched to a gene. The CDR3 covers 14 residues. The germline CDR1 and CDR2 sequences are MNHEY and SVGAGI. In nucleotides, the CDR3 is TGTGCCAGCTCCCGACAGGGGATGGCGTATGGCTACACCTTC. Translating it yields CASSRQGMAYGYTF.

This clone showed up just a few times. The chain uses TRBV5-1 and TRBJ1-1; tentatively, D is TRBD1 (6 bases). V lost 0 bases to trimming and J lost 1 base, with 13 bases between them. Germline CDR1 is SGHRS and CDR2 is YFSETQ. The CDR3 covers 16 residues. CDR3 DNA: TGCGCCAGCAGCTTGGGTGCGGTGGGGGCGAACACTGAAGCTTTCTTT. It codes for CASSLGAVGANTEAFF.

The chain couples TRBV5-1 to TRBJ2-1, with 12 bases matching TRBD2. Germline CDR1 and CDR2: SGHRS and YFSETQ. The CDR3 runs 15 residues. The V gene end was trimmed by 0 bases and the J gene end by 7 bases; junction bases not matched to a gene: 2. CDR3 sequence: CASSLASGRENEQFF. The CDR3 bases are TGCGCCAGCAGCTTGGCTAGCGGGAGGGAGAATGAGCAGTTCTTC.

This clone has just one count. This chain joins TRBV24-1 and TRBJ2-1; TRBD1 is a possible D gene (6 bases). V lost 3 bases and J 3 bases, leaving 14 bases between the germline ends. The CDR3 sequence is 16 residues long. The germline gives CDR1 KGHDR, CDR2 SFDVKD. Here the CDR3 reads CATSDATGTNYNEQFF. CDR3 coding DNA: TGTGCCACCAGTGATGCGACCGGGACAAACTACAATGAGCAGTTCTTC.

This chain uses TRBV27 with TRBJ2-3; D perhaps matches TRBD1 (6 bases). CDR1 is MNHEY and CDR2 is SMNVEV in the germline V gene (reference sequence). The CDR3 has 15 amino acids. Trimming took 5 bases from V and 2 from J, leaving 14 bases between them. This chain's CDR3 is CASSDRTGFTDTQYF. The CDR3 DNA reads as TGTGCCAGCAGTGACAGGACTGGATTCACAGATACGCAGTATTTT.

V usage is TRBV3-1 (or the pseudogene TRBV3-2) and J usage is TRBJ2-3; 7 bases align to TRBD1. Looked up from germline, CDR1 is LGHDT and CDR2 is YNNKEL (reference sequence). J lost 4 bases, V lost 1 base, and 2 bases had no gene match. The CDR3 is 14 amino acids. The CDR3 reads CASSQATGPDTQYF. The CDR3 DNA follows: TGTGCCAGCAGCCAAGCGACAGGGCCAGATACGCAGTATTTT.

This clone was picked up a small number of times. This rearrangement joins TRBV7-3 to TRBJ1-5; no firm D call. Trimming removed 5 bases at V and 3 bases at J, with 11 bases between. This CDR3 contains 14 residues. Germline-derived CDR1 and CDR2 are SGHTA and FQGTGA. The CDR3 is CASSHPWYNQPQHF. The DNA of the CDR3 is TGTGCCAGCAGCCACCCGTGGTACAATCAGCCCCAGCATTTT.

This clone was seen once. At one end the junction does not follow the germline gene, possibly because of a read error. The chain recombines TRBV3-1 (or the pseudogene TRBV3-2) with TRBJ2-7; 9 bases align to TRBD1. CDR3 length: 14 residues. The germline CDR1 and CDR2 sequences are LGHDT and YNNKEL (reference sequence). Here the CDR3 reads CASSQPNGGQGLFF. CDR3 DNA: TGTGCCAGCAGCCAACCTAACGGGGGACAGGGACTCTTTTTC.

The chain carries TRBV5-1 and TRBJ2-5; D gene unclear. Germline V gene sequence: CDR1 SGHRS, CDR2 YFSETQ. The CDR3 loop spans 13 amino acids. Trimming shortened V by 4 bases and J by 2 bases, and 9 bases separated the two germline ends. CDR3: CASSPEVQETQYF. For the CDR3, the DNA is TGCGCCAGCAGCCCCGAGGTTCAAGAGACCCAGTACTTC.

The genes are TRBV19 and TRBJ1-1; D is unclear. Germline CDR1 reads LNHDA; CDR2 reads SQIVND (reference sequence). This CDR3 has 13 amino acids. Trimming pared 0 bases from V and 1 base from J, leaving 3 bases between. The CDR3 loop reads CASSIEGNTEAFF. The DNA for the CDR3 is TGTGCCAGTAGTATAGAGGGGAACACTGAAGCTTTCTTT.

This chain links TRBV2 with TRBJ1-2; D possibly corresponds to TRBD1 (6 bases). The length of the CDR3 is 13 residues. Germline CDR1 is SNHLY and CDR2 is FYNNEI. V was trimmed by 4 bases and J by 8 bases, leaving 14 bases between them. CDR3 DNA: TGTGCCAGCAGTGTGAACAGGGTGGGCGGCTACACCTTC. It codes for CASSVNRVGGYTF.

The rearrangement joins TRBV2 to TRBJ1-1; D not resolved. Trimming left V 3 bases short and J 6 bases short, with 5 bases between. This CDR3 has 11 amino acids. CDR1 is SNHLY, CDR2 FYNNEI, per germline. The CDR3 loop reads CASSDRAEAFF. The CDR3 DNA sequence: TGTGCCAGCAGTGATCGGGCTGAAGCTTTCTTT.